Below, 2 T cell receptor beta chains from the same sample are listed, as sequenced in a study of blood T cell repertoires in COVID-19. Here immunoSEQ multiplex PCR was the method, and the copy in TCRdb shows in-frame clones only, minus some. The table includes around 260,000 clones, roughly 88% detected once. Source material: peripheral blood. The receptors were sampled from a woman in her 70s with COVID-19, enrolled during active disease.

The chain combines TRBV3-1 (or the pseudogene TRBV3-2) with TRBJ2-1; no clear D. Trimming cost V 0 bases and J 2 bases, with 8 bases left between them. This CDR3 has 15 amino acids. Germline lookup yields CDR1 LGHDT and CDR2 YNNKEL (reference sequence). The CDR3 bases are TGTGCCAGCAGCCAAGATGTCCCGGCCTACAATGAGCAGTTCTTC. It is translated as CASSQDVPAYNEQFF.

The chain carries TRBV9 and TRBJ1-1, with D unclear. The CDR3 covers 12 residues. Trimming removed 3 bases from V and 1 base from J, with 4 bases in between. Germline V gene lookup returns CDR1 SGDLS and CDR2 YYNGEE. CDR3 sequence: CASSGANTEAFF. The CDR3 nucleotides read TGTGCCAGCAGCGGGGCGAACACTGAAGCTTTCTTT.